This T cell receptor beta chain was obtained from a study of identical twins. Study findings and constraints: Where beta out-of-frame sequences were concerned, excess twin sharing was weaker.

Donors uniformly comprised healthy Caucasians. Through template switching, a universal primer site was introduced, and the cDNA contained unique molecular identifiers. TCRdb independently ran MiXCR on the 5' RACE reads; one entry per CDR3 protein. The table includes about 890,000 distinct CDR3 sequences, over 9% detected once. Concerning this clonotype itself: Antigen unknown.

The data were also submitted as part of a second study, on yellow fever vaccine responses in identical twins.

The sequenced sample was PBMCs. The source of this sequence is a woman aged 18 to 35 in good health.

The CDR3 nucleotides read TGTGCCAGCAGAATCAAGCGGAACGGGGAGCTGTTTTTT. Amino acids: CASRIKRNGELFF. This chain joins TRBV27 and TRBJ2-2; a possible D gene is TRBD2 (5 bases). The CDR3 spans 13 residues. Trimming left V 6 bases short and J 7 bases short, with 12 bases between. The germline gives CDR1 MNHEY, CDR2 SMNVEV (reference sequence).